The 23 T cell receptor beta chains below come from one sample, sequenced in a study of T-cell reconstitution after alpha-beta-depleted transplantation in children. Unique molecular identifiers featured in how the TCRbeta library was prepared. One entry per CDR3 protein results from TCRdb running MiXCR on the PCR reads. This sample carries some 95,000 distinct CDR3 sequences, roughly a quarter of them seen once, and the ten largest clones take roughly 23%. Source: PBMCs, taken before TCRalphabeta/CD19-depleted stem cell transplant. These receptors originate from a boy younger than 10 with acute lymphoblastic leukemia, due to receive a stem cell transplant.

This clonotype was recorded a few times. Here the CDR3 reads CASSPKRGFTDTQYF. In nucleotides, the CDR3 is TGTGCCAGCAGCCCAAAAAGGGGCTTCACAGATACGCAGTATTTT. The V and J genes are TRBV7-2 and TRBJ2-3; possibly TRBD1 for D (5 bases). With 5 bases removed from V and 2 bases from J, the gap between germline ends came to 14 bases. Per the germline V gene, CDR1 is SGHTA and CDR2 is FQGNSA. The CDR3 has 15 residues.

By sample fraction, this clonotype is medium-sized. The V call is TRBV19, the J call TRBJ1-1; D is undetermined. Trimming removed 6 bases from V and 4 bases from J, with 15 bases in between. Germline CDR1 reads LNHDA; CDR2 reads SQIVND (reference sequence). This CDR3 region has 14 residues. The CDR3 spells CASRVLDGITEAFF. CDR3 DNA sequence: TGTGCCAGTAGGGTCCTAGACGGGATCACTGAAGCTTTCTTT.

This chain joins TRBV4-1 and TRBJ2-7; D call uncertain. The CDR3 sequence is 13 residues long. Germline CDR1 is MGHRA and CDR2 is YSYEKL. V lost 1 base and J lost 1, with 5 bases in between. The DNA of the CDR3 is TGCGCCAGCAGCCAAGTGGGGTCCTACGAGCAGTACTTC. The encoded protein is CASSQVGSYEQYF.

This clonotype has ten or more counts. This rearrangement joins TRBV9 to TRBJ2-3; D gene ambiguous. Germline V lookup: CDR1 SGDLS, CDR2 YYNGEE. The CDR3 is 15 residues long. V was clipped by 5 bases and J by 1 base, with 14 bases between them. The CDR3 is CASSTPGSGTDTQYF. The CDR3 DNA reads TGTGCCAGCAGTACCCCTGGGTCGGGCACAGATACGCAGTATTTT.

The chain uses TRBV30 and TRBJ2-5; 8 positions agree with TRBD1. The CDR3 has 14 residues. V lost 3 bases and J lost 1; bases outside the gene matches: 4. The germline V gene has CDR1 GTSNPN and CDR2 SVGIG (reference sequence). The CDR3 protein is CAWRPRGRQETQYF. For the CDR3, the DNA is TGTGCCTGGAGACCCAGGGGGCGCCAAGAGACCCAGTACTTC.

The table lists this clonotype with a few counts. This chain connects TRBV11-2 to TRBJ2-1; tentative D call: TRBD2 (6 bases). CDR3 length: 14 amino acids. Deletions cut 7 bases from V and 5 bases from J, with 15 bases between. Germline CDR1 SGHAT, CDR2 FQNNGV. The CDR3 DNA follows: TGTGCCAGCACCTTTAGCGGAGGAGACAATGAGCAGTTCTTC. This sequence encodes CASTFSGGDNEQFF.

This clonotype was counted ten times or more. The rearrangement joins TRBV6-5 to TRBJ2-7; unclear D gene. Germline assignment: CDR1 MNHEY and CDR2 SVGAGI. Trimming took 6 bases from V and 7 from J, leaving 19 bases between them. The length of the CDR3 is 14 residues. This chain's CDR3 is CASSPRSDPREQYF. For the CDR3, the DNA is TGTGCCAGCAGCCCACGAAGTGACCCGAGGGAGCAGTACTTC.

This chain connects TRBV4-3 to TRBJ1-5; a possible D gene is TRBD1 (5 bases). Trimming took 4 bases from V and 3 from J, leaving 16 bases between them. There are 16 residues in the CDR3. Germline CDR1 reads LGHNA; CDR2 reads YSLEER. The CDR3 loop reads CASSRSRVRTNQPQHF. CDR3 in DNA: TGCGCCAGCAGCCGAAGCAGGGTACGGACCAATCAGCCCCAGCATTTT.

This clonotype has more than one count but fewer than ten. This chain links TRBV5-4 with TRBJ2-3; no clear D. From germline, CDR1 is SGHNT and CDR2 YYREEE (reference sequence). The CDR3 sequence is 14 residues long. The V and J ends lost 4 bases and 4 bases respectively, with 13 bases between them. CDR3: CASSRVQMADTQYF. CDR3 DNA sequence: TGTGCCAGCAGCAGAGTCCAAATGGCAGATACGCAGTATTTT.

The V and J genes are TRBV7-2 and TRBJ2-1, with D possibly TRBD2 on 6 matching bases. Germline V gene sequence: CDR1 SGHTA, CDR2 FQGNSA. The CDR3 spans 13 residues. V lost 2 bases, J lost 8 bases, and 10 bases lay in between. Here the CDR3 DNA reads TGTGCCAGCAGCTTACGCTGGAGGGATGAGCAGTTCTTC. It specifies CASSLRWRDEQFF. The full variable domain, with the rest looked up from reference TRBV7-2 and TRBJ2-1, is GAGVSQSPSNKVTEKGKDVELRCDPISGHTALYWYRQSLGQGLEFLIYFQGNSAPDKSGLPSDRFSAERTGGSVSTLTIQRTQQEDSAVYLCASSLRWRDEQFFGPGTRLTVL.

This chain joins TRBV20-1 and TRBJ2-1; D unclear. Between the trimmed V and J ends, which lost 2 bases and 0 bases, there was a span of 5 bases. Germline V gene data show CDR1 as DFQATT and CDR2 as SNEGSKA (reference sequence). CDR3 length: 13 residues. DNA for the CDR3: TGCAGTGCTAGACCGGGCTCCTACAATGAGCAGTTCTTC. Encoded protein: CSARPGSYNEQFF.

This clonotype was seen at least ten times. The J gene is TRBJ1-5, the V gene TRBV12-3 or TRBV12-4; D is unclear. CDR3 length: 15 amino acids. Trimming left V 4 bases short and J 4 bases short, with 14 bases between. The CDR3: CASSSLSEANQPQHF. CDR3 nucleotides: TGTGCCAGCAGTTCTCTTTCAGAAGCTAATCAGCCCCAGCATTTT.

This chain uses TRBV20-1 with TRBJ2-1; TRBD2 might be the D (5 bases). CDR1 is DFQATT and CDR2 is SNEGSKA in the germline V gene (reference sequence). V was pared by 3 bases and J by 0 bases, with 12 bases between. This CDR3 region has 15 residues. DNA of the CDR3: TGCAGTGCTAGGACGGGAATCAGCTCCTACAATGAGCAGTTCTTC. It specifies CSARTGISSYNEQFF.

The gene calls are TRBV20-1 and TRBJ1-1, with a tentative D call TRBD1 (6 bases). The CDR3 consists of 13 residues. Germline CDR1 and CDR2: DFQATT and SNEGSKA (reference sequence). The CDR3 reads CHPSAGANTEAFF. In DNA form, the CDR3 reads TGCCACCCTAGTGCGGGGGCGAACACTGAAGCTTTCTTT.

J is TRBJ2-5 and V is TRBV15; unclear D gene. The germline V and J ends were trimmed by 0 bases and 3 bases, with 8 bases remaining between them. The CDR3 extends over 14 amino acids. In germline, CDR1 is LNHNV, CDR2 YYDKDF (reference sequence). CDR3 amino acids: CATSRDHAEETQYF. As DNA, the CDR3 is TGTGCCACCAGCAGAGATCACGCGGAAGAGACCCAGTACTTC.

This chain joins TRBV11-2 and TRBJ2-3, with D possibly TRBD2 on 5 matching bases. Per germline, CDR1 SGHAT and CDR2 FQNNGV. The length of the CDR3 is 13 residues. The V and J ends lost 3 bases and 6 bases respectively, with 10 bases between them. This CDR3 reads CASSLDFGDTQYF. CDR3 sequence (DNA): TGTGCCAGCAGCTTGGACTTTGGGGATACGCAGTATTTT. Together with reference TRBV11-2 and TRBJ2-3, the CDR3 gives the full variable domain: EAGVAQSPRYKIIEKRQSVAFWCNPISGHATLYWYQQILGQGPKLLIQFQNNGVVDDSQLPKDRFSAERLKGVDSTLKIQPAKLEDSAVYLCASSLDFGDTQYFGPGTRLTVL.

The rearrangement links TRBV11-2 to TRBJ1-6; D uncertain. CDR1 is SGHAT, CDR2 FQNNGV, per germline. Trimming shortened V by 1 base and J by 4 bases, and 8 bases separated the two germline ends. The length of the CDR3 is 15 residues. The CDR3 region has the DNA TGTGCCAGCAGCTTAGGAGACCGGTATAATTCACCCCTCCACTTT. This sequence encodes CASSLGDRYNSPLHF.

This clonotype appeared a few times. V and J are TRBV7-2 and TRBJ2-5; D might be TRBD2 (5 bases). Germline loops: CDR1 SGHTA, CDR2 FQGNSA. This CDR3 is 14 amino acids long. V lost 0 bases, J lost 5 bases, and 10 bases lay in between. The CDR3 here is CASSLAGRWETQYF. As DNA, the CDR3 is TGTGCCAGCAGCTTAGCGGGGAGATGGGAGACCCAGTACTTC. Using reference TRBV7-2 and TRBJ2-5 for the parts outside the CDR3, the full variable domain is GAGVSQSPSNKVTEKGKDVELRCDPISGHTALYWYRQSLGQGLEFLIYFQGNSAPDKSGLPSDRFSAERTGGSVSTLTIQRTQQEDSAVYLCASSLAGRWETQYFGPGTRLLVL.

As DNA, the CDR3 is TGTGCCAGCAGTACCAGGGGTGGCGTGAAGCAGTACTTC. Translation: CASSTRGGVKQYF. The chain joins TRBV28 to TRBJ2-7, with D tentatively TRBD1 (6 bases). The CDR3 runs 13 residues. V was pared by 5 bases and J by 8 bases, with 16 bases between. The germline V gene has CDR1 MDHEN and CDR2 SYDVKM.

This chain connects TRBV19 to TRBJ2-1; 7 bases match TRBD2. The CDR3 extends over 15 amino acids. From germline, CDR1 is LNHDA and CDR2 SQIVND (reference sequence). V dropped 4 bases and J dropped 2; count of bases not matched to a gene: 5. The CDR3 region is CASSNEAGPYNEQFF. Here the CDR3 DNA reads TGTGCCAGTAGTAATGAAGCGGGGCCCTACAATGAGCAGTTCTTC.

The chain carries TRBV29-1 and TRBJ2-1, with D perhaps TRBD2 (5 bases). The CDR3 is 13 residues long. Germline CDR1 is SQVTM and CDR2 is ANQGSEA. With 3 bases removed from V and 4 bases from J, the gap between germline ends came to 10 bases. CDR3 coding DNA: TGCAGCGTTGATCGAGGGATTTACAATGAGCAGTTCTTC. Translated: CSVDRGIYNEQFF.

In regard to this clonotype: At one of its ends the junction is not consistent with the germline gene, which may arise from a read error. This chain connects TRBV6-1 to TRBJ2-4; D not resolved. Germline V gene lookup returns CDR1 MNHNS and CDR2 SASEGT. CDR3 size: 12 residues. The CDR3: CASSQAKNIQYF. DNA of the CDR3: TGTGCCAGCAGTCAAGCCAAAAACATTCAGTACTTC.

This clonotype was observed a few times. CDR3 in DNA: TGTGCCAGCAGCCCCGGGACTAGCGGAGATTACGAGCAGTACTTC. Protein product: CASSPGTSGDYEQYF. The rearrangement links TRBV9 to TRBJ2-7; TRBD2 aligns across 11 bases. The CDR3 has 15 residues. The V segment lost 4 bases and the J segment 4 bases; nucleotides outside the gene matches: 7. Germline CDR1 is SGDLS and CDR2 is YYNGEE.